The 25 T cell receptor beta chains below come from one sample, sequenced in a study of T cells in Graves' hyperthyroidism and ophthalmopathy (dated by TCRdb to about 2019). Libraries came from multiplex PCR. The listed sequencing device is Illumina HiSeq 2000. The TCR beta CDR3 regions were amplified from the RNA transcripts. A first-round RT-PCR of the TCR CDR3 used the HTBI primer set with the Qiagen OneStep RT-PCR kit. TCRdb trimmed the raw reads at Q25, called clones with MiXCR and kept productive beta chains. Each CDR3 protein appears once, grouped with its most common genes and DNA. A total of about 510,000 distinct CDR3 sequences appear in this sample, 46% of them only once. Clones ranked in the top ten supply around 47% of the sample. Specimen: peripheral blood or thyroid tissue (not recorded which). These receptors all stem from an adult woman with Graves' disease, either hyperthyroidism or ophthalmopathy (not recorded which).

The rearrangement links TRBV10-3 to TRBJ1-2, with 9 bases matching TRBD1. Per the germline V gene, CDR1 is ENHRY and CDR2 is SYGVKD. The ends lost 7 bases at V and 2 bases at J; junction bases unmatched: 5. This CDR3 has 14 residues. CDR3 DNA sequence: TGTGCCATCACCCCGGACAGGGGAAACTATGGCTACACCTTC. It is translated as CAITPDRGNYGYTF.

This clonotype was detected ten times or more. The chain carries TRBV7-9 and TRBJ1-1; TRBD1 matches 7 bases. This CDR3 region has 15 residues. CDR1 is SEHNR and CDR2 is FQNEAQ in the germline V gene (reference sequence). V was clipped by 7 bases and J by 2 bases; unmatched bases: 10. CDR3 in amino acids: CASTQGGGRNTEAFF. CDR3 nucleotides: TGTGCCAGCACCCAGGGGGGGGGCAGAAACACTGAAGCTTTCTTT. Variable domain in full (rest from reference TRBV7-9 and TRBJ1-1): DTGVSQNPRHKITKRGQNVTFRCDPISEHNRLYWYRQTLGQGPEFLTYFQNEAQLEKSRLLSDRFSAERPKGSFSTLEIQRTEQGDSAMYLCASTQGGGRNTEAFFGQGTRLTVV.

This clonotype was recorded many times. The CDR3 protein is CASSPNAGQGNQPQHF. The DNA for the CDR3 is TGCGCCAGCAGCCCTAACGCCGGACAGGGTAATCAGCCCCAGCATTTT. The V call is TRBV4-1, the J call TRBJ1-5; 8 bases map to TRBD1. The J segment lost 4 bases and the V segment lost 4 bases, leaving 9 bases of the junction unmatched. The CDR3 sequence is 16 residues long. Germline assignment: CDR1 MGHRA and CDR2 YSYEKL.

The chain carries TRBV20-1 and TRBJ2-5; 11 nucleotides agree with TRBD2. V trimming: 4 bases; J trimming: 4 bases; junction bases outside the gene matches: 5. Germline values: CDR1 DFQATT, CDR2 SNEGSKA (reference sequence). The CDR3 is 14 amino acids. The CDR3 DNA follows: TGCAGTGCTAAGACTAGCGGGACTCGAGAGACCCAGTACTTC. Its translation: CSAKTSGTRETQYF.

The chain links TRBV2 to TRBJ2-7; D is unresolved. Deletions cut 3 bases from V and 2 bases from J, with 5 bases between. This CDR3 region has 12 residues. Per germline, CDR1 SNHLY and CDR2 FYNNEI. The CDR3 region has the DNA TGTGCCAGCAGTGATAGGGCCTACGAGCAGTACTTC. The encoded protein is CASSDRAYEQYF.

This clonotype was observed at least ten times. The chain couples TRBV6-1 to TRBJ1-5; 8 bases are shared with TRBD1. V shed 4 bases and J 3 bases; nucleotides not matched to a gene: 8. CDR1 is MNHNS and CDR2 is SASEGT in the germline V gene. The CDR3 sequence is 16 residues long. In DNA, the CDR3 is TGTGCCAGCAGTGTATCTCGGGACAGGTCCAATCAGCCCCAGCATTTT. Translation gives CASSVSRDRSNQPQHF.

As regards this clonotype: A much larger clone is a single base away; this may be a read error. The chain uses TRBV7-8 and TRBJ2-2; D not resolved. This CDR3 has 13 residues. Trimming cost V 4 bases and J 4 bases, with 7 bases left between them. From germline, CDR1 is SGHVS and CDR2 FQNEAQ. CDR3 region: CASSSHLTGELFF. The CDR3 nucleotides are TGTGCCAGCAGCTCCCATCTCACCGGGGAGCTGTTTTTT. The full variable domain, rest sourced from reference TRBV7-8 and TRBJ2-2, is GAGVSQSPRYKVAKRGQDVALRCDPISGHVSLFWYQQALGQGPEFLTYFQNEAQLDKSGLPSDRFFAERPEGSVSTLKIQRTQQEDSAVYLCASSSHLTGELFFGEGSRLTVL.

This clonotype was seen at least ten times. This chain joins TRBV11-2 and TRBJ2-5; a weak D match, TRBD1 (6 bases). V dropped 1 base and J dropped 4 bases, with 16 bases sitting between them. This CDR3 is built from 16 residues. CDR1 is SGHAT, CDR2 FQNNGV, per germline. The CDR3 loop reads CASSLGDTIARETQYF. The CDR3, as DNA: TGTGCCAGCAGCTTAGGGGACACCATTGCCAGAGAGACCCAGTACTTC.

CDR3 in amino acids: CASTDGGPIGYTF. The CDR3 DNA sequence: TGTGCCAGCACCGACGGGGGGCCTATAGGCTACACCTTC. J is TRBJ1-2 and V is TRBV6-5, with a weak D call TRBD1 (6 bases). The V end lost 7 bases, the J end lost 8 bases, and 17 bases lay between the germline ends. CDR1 and CDR2 (germline): MNHEY, SVGAGI. The CDR3 is 13 amino acids.

The chain employs TRBV29-1 and TRBJ1-4; 10 nucleotides line up with TRBD1. After removal of 5 bases from V and 3 bases from J, the junction contained 6 bases not matched to a gene. The CDR3 spans 15 residues. Looked up from germline, CDR1 is SQVTM and CDR2 is ANQGSEA. In DNA, the CDR3 is TGCAGCGTTTCAGGACAGGGGGGGGCTAATGAAAAACTGTTTTTT. Residues: CSVSGQGGANEKLFF. The whole variable domain, remainder taken from reference TRBV29-1 and TRBJ1-4, is SAVISQKPSRDICQRGTSLTIQCQVDSQVTMMFWYRQQPGQSLTLIATANQGSEATYESGFVIDKFPISRPNLTFSTLTVSNMSPEDSSIYLCSVSGQGGANEKLFFGSGTQLSVL.

The rearrangement joins TRBV6-5 to TRBJ1-1; D is unresolved. V was trimmed by 6 bases and J by 1 base, leaving 12 bases between them. The CDR3 is 14 amino acids. The germline gives CDR1 MNHEY, CDR2 SVGAGI. The CDR3 sequence: CASSRPWGNTEAFF. The CDR3 coding sequence is TGTGCCAGCAGCCGACCATGGGGGAACACTGAAGCTTTCTTT.

This clonotype has only a few counts. A read error is possible here, since a much larger clone lies one base away. The V call is TRBV6-6, the J call TRBJ1-1, with a weak D call TRBD1 (5 bases). Per the germline V gene, CDR1 is MNHNY and CDR2 is SVGAGI (reference sequence). This CDR3 comprises 14 residues. CDR3 protein: CASTPTGLNAEAFF. CDR3 DNA sequence: TGTGCCAGCACCCCAACAGGATTGAACGCTGAAGCTTTCTTT.

This clonotype was seen repeatedly, ten times or more. The chain couples TRBV20-1 to TRBJ2-7; 12 nucleotides align to TRBD2. This CDR3 region has 14 residues. Trimming at V came to 6 bases and at J to 6 bases, leaving 9 bases not matched to a gene. Germline values: CDR1 DFQATT, CDR2 SNEGSKA (reference sequence). The CDR3 region is CSASTSGRRLEQYF. CDR3 DNA: TGCAGTGCCTCTACTAGCGGGAGGCGTCTCGAGCAGTACTTC.

The V gene is TRBV2, the J gene TRBJ1-1, with D possibly TRBD1 on 6 matching bases. Germline loops: CDR1 SNHLY, CDR2 FYNNEI. The CDR3 has 14 residues. Between the trimmed V and J ends, which lost 2 bases and 4 bases, there was a span of 11 bases. The DNA of the CDR3 is TGTGCCAGCAGTGAACAGGGGCGAAGCACTGAAGCTTTCTTT. Translated, it gives CASSEQGRSTEAFF. Complete variable domain (other parts from reference TRBV2 and TRBJ1-1): EPEVTQTPSHQVTQMGQEVILRCVPISNHLYFYWYRQILGQKVEFLVSFYNNEISEKSEIFDDQFSVERPDGSNFTLKIRSTKLEDSAMYFCASSEQGRSTEAFFGQGTRLTVV.

This clonotype was counted once. The CDR3: CAWTRTGPYEQYF. The CDR3 DNA sequence: TGTGCCTGGACCAGGACAGGCCCCTACGAGCAGTACTTC. The chain links TRBV7-2 to TRBJ2-7, with 7 bases aligning to TRBD1. V gave up 11 bases and J gave up 2 bases; unmatched junction bases: 9. The CDR3 has 13 amino acids. Germline V CDR1 and CDR2: SGHTA, FQGNSA.

This chain joins TRBV6-6 and TRBJ1-2, with D uncertain. CDR1 MNHNY and CDR2 SVGAGI come from the germline V gene (reference sequence). The CDR3 spans 11 residues. V lost 8 bases and J 6 bases, leaving 10 bases between the germline ends. The CDR3 spells CASGSVHGYTF. The DNA of the CDR3 is TGTGCCAGCGGTTCCGTCCATGGCTACACCTTC.

This clonotype was recorded many times. This sequence joins TRBV20-1 and TRBJ1-5; D remains unclear. With 2 bases removed from V and 6 bases from J, the gap between germline ends came to 11 bases. The CDR3 totals 13 residues. Germline CDR1 and CDR2: DFQATT and SNEGSKA (reference sequence). The CDR3 here is CSARPGGSQPQHF. As DNA, the CDR3 is TGCAGTGCTAGACCCGGCGGGTCTCAGCCCCAGCATTTT.

This clonotype was seen a few times. The rearrangement uses TRBV4-1 and TRBJ2-7; 10 bases are shared with TRBD2. The germline V gene encodes CDR1 MGHRA and CDR2 YSYEKL. The CDR3 extends over 16 amino acids. The trim removed 1 base at V and 2 bases at J, leaving 5 bases unmatched. DNA for the CDR3: TGCGCCAGCAGCCAAGTGATAGCGGGGGGTGCCTACGAGCAGTACTTC. It codes for CASSQVIAGGAYEQYF.

As regards this clonotype: Relative to the germline gene, one junction end is altered; a read error may explain this. The chain links TRBV5-4 to TRBJ1-1, with D perhaps TRBD1 (6 bases). In germline, CDR1 is SGHNT, CDR2 YYREEE (reference sequence). This CDR3 region has 16 residues. The CDR3 is CASSPGGAPMNTEALF. CDR3 DNA sequence: TGTGCCAGCAGCCCCGGGGGGGCCCCCATGAACACTGAAGCTCTCTTT.

The chain recombines TRBV7-8 with TRBJ1-2; 9 positions agree with TRBD1. CDR3 length: 17 residues. Germline V gives CDR1 SGHVS, CDR2 FQNEAQ. Unmatched junction bases numbered 17, after V lost 5 bases and J lost 7 bases. The CDR3 coding sequence is TGTGCCAGCAGCACCAACCCGGGACAGGGCCCTTTCACTGGCTACACCTTC. Its protein product is CASSTNPGQGPFTGYTF.

This chain links TRBV9 with TRBJ1-2; D is undetermined. CDR3 length equals 13 residues. Trimming left V 3 bases short and J 10 bases short, with 16 bases between. Germline V gene data show CDR1 as SGDLS and CDR2 as YYNGEE. CDR3 protein: CASSATPTAYYTF. Here the CDR3 DNA reads TGTGCCAGCAGCGCTACACCCACAGCGTACTACACCTTC.

The V call is TRBV4-2, the J call TRBJ2-7; a possible D gene is TRBD2 (5 bases). The V end lost 5 bases, the J end lost 4 bases, and 9 bases lay between the germline ends. The CDR3 runs 12 residues. Germline loops: CDR1 LGHNA, CDR2 YNFKEQ. This CDR3 reads CASSGSRYEQYF. CDR3 nucleotides: TGTGCCAGCAGCGGGAGCAGGTACGAGCAGTACTTC.

This clonotype was observed many times. The gene calls are TRBV20-1 and TRBJ1-1, with a weak D call TRBD1 (5 bases). This CDR3 has 12 residues. Germline V gives CDR1 DFQATT, CDR2 SNEGSKA (reference sequence). With 3 bases removed from V and 3 bases from J, the gap between germline ends came to 8 bases. The CDR3 nucleotides read TGCAGTGCTAGGATGGGGCACACTGAAGCTTTCTTT. Amino acids: CSARMGHTEAFF.

This clonotype appeared a few times. The V gene is TRBV2, the J gene TRBJ2-5, with TRBD1 matching 8 bases. V lost 2 bases to trimming and J lost 3 bases; unmatched junction nucleotides: 2. The germline CDR1 and CDR2 sequences are SNHLY and FYNNEI. The CDR3 covers 14 residues. The CDR3 DNA is TGTGCCAGCAGTGAACAGGGGGCCAAAGAGACCCAGTACTTC. Translated: CASSEQGAKETQYF.

This clonotype was detected many times. A read error may produce the germline difference seen at one junction end. The J gene is TRBJ2-2, the V gene TRBV7-7; D unresolved. The CDR3 consists of 13 residues. Germline CDR1 reads SSHAT; CDR2 reads FNYEAQ (reference sequence). DNA for the CDR3: TGTGCTAGCAGCCCCACGACCACCGGGGAGCTGTTTTTT. Amino acids: CASSPTTTGELFF.